This TCR beta chain was captured in a study of cytomegalovirus exposure and HLA in healthy donors. The method was immunoSEQ multiplex PCR; TCRdb's version includes in-frame clones alone and lacks a portion of them. The sample includes over 200,000 clones, around 90% seen only once; the top ten take 0.35% to 0.45%. Sample: PBMCs. The sequence was collected from a young woman in good health and CMV-seronegative.

This chain's CDR3 is CASSSLTGPFYNEQFF. For the CDR3, the DNA is TGTGCCAGCAGCAGCCTGACAGGGCCTTTCTACAATGAGCAGTTCTTC. The chain couples TRBV7-9 to TRBJ2-1; 7 bases align to TRBD1. V lost 5 bases to trimming and J lost 3 bases; unmatched junction nucleotides: 10. In germline, CDR1 is SEHNR, CDR2 FQNEAQ (reference sequence). The CDR3 loop spans 16 amino acids.